This T cell receptor beta chain emerged from a study of blood T cell repertoires in COVID-19. For the study at large: Some COVID-19 samples were acute and others convalescent; all came from the United States, Italy and Spain.

Germline V gene lookup returns CDR1 KGHSH and CDR2 LQKENI. The CDR3 loop spans 14 amino acids. V gave up 3 bases and J gave up 4 bases, with 9 bases separating them. The method was immunoSEQ multiplex PCR; TCRdb's version includes in-frame clones alone and lacks a portion of them. The sample records roughly 55,000 clones, around 90% being singletons. The sequenced sample consisted of peripheral blood. The chain links TRBV18 to TRBJ2-2, with D possibly matching TRBD2 (6 bases). The clonotype originates from a man aged 45-65 years with active COVID-19. The CDR3 sequence: CASSPRGGTGELFF. DNA for the CDR3: TGTGCCAGCTCACCCCGGGGAGGCACCGGGGAGCTGTTTTTT.